The rows below give T cell receptor beta chains drawn from one sample of a study of breast tumors, draining lymph nodes, adjacent tissues. TCRdb fed the multiplex PCR reads into MiXCR, producing one record per CDR3 protein. This repertoire shows fewer than 200,000 distinct CDR3 sequences, about 34% found once; its top ten account for over 3.5%. Sequencing input: axillary lymph node tissue. The receptor source for this set is a female donor with breast cancer. Some clones in this sample may be carry-over from other donors' samples. Both conserved end residues are part of each CDR3. A D gene is named only where the DNA matches it firmly. Size tells how often a clone was seen (once, few, many) or the class of an expanded clone, and some rows leave it out.

d_gene	abundance	v_gene	j_gene	len	CDR3nt	CDR3aa
-	many	TRBV9	TRBJ1-2	14	TGTGCCAGTACCGGGGTTGGGGGTAGGCATGGCTACACCTTC	CASTGVGGRHGYTF
-	many	TRBV2	TRBJ2-7	12	TGTGCCAGCCGTCTTTCCGGTTACGAGCAGTACTTC	CASRLSGYEQYF
TRBD1	many	TRBV20-1	TRBJ2-2	16	TGCAGTGCTAGAGCTCCCGGGACAGGGTACAACGGGGAGCTGTTTTTT	CSARAPGTGYNGELFF
TRBD1	-	TRBV5-1	TRBJ1-5	16	TGCGCCAGCAGCTCCTCCCCCCGGGACAGGGATCAGCCCCAGCATTTT	CASSSSPRDRDQPQHF
TRBD2	many	TRBV7-8	TRBJ2-7	14	TGTGCCAGCAGGTCTAGCGGGAGGGCCAGCGAGCAGTACTTC	CASRSSGRASEQYF
TRBD1	-	TRBV24-1	TRBJ2-7	15	TGTGCCACCGGTGATCTTGGGACAGGGGACGACAAGCAGTACTTC	CATGDLGTGDDKQYF
-	many	TRBV24-1	TRBJ2-5	14	TGTGCCACCAGTGATTTGTGGGCTCTCGAGACCCAGTACTTC	CATSDLWALETQYF
-	-	TRBV9	TRBJ1-5	16	TGTGCCAGCAGCGTAGAGCCAGGGTCAAGCGAGCAGCCCCAGCATTTT	CASSVEPGSSEQPQHF
TRBD2	-	TRBV4-1	TRBJ2-5	14	TGCGCCAGCAGCCGCCAAAGCGGGGGACAGACCCAGTACTTC	CASSRQSGGQTQYF
-	many	TRBV5-1	TRBJ2-1	18	TGCGCCAGCAGCTTGGTGACCAGCGGCCTCAGCTCCTACAATGAGCAGTTCTTC	CASSLVTSGLSSYNEQFF
TRBD2	few	TRBV6-5	TRBJ2-1	17	TGTGCCAGCAGTCCTCGGGCTAGCGGGGGGAGATACAATGAGCAGTTCTTC	CASSPRASGGRYNEQFF
TRBD1	many	TRBV20-1	TRBJ2-1	17	TGCAGTGCCCACACGGCGCGGGGACAGGTTAATTACAATGAGCAGTTCTTC	CSAHTARGQVNYNEQFF
-	many	TRBV4-2	TRBJ2-7	14	TGTGCCAGCAGCCAAGATCGTCATTCCTACGAGCAGTACTTC	CASSQDRHSYEQYF
-	many	TRBV2	TRBJ1-1	11	TGTGCCAGCAGAGGGGGGGCTGAAGCTTTCTTT	CASRGGAEAFF
-	-	TRBV14	TRBJ2-3	15	TGTGCCAGCAGCCAAGGCCTGGGGCGCACAGATACGCAGTATTTT	CASSQGLGRTDTQYF
-	many	TRBV12-3/TRBV12-4	TRBJ2-7	15	TGTGCCAGCAGTCGCGATAGTAACAGGGTTTACGAGCAGTACTTC	CASSRDSNRVYEQYF
TRBD2	many	TRBV20-1	TRBJ2-4	14	TGCAGTGCTATGGGAGGGACGGCCAAAAACATTCAGTACTTC	CSAMGGTAKNIQYF
-	-	TRBV7-2	TRBJ2-7	14	TGTGCCAGCAGCTTAGACGACAGACTCTACGAGCAGTACTTC	CASSLDDRLYEQYF
-	-	TRBV2	TRBJ2-2	14	TGTGCCAGCTACCGGGACACCCACACCGGGGAGCTGTTTTTT	CASYRDTHTGELFF
TRBD1	-	TRBV10-1	TRBJ1-3	12	TGCGCCAGCTCGACAGGGGGAAACACCATATATTTT	CASSTGGNTIYF
-	many	TRBV5-1	TRBJ1-2	13	TGCGCCAGCAGCTCCGATGGGAACTATGGCTACACCTTC	CASSSDGNYGYTF
TRBD1	many	TRBV12-3/TRBV12-4	TRBJ2-1	17	TGTGCCAGCAGTTTGGCCACCGGGACAGGGCACTACAATGAGCAGTTCTTC	CASSLATGTGHYNEQFF
TRBD2	-	TRBV20-1	TRBJ2-3	16	TGCAGTGCTAGACCACAGGGGACTAGCGGGGGTTCCGTGCAGTATTTT	CSARPQGTSGGSVQYF
-	once	TRBV29-1	TRBJ1-5	14	TGCAGCGTTGTTGGGGGACGCACCCAAGAGACCCAGCATTTT	CSVVGGRTQETQHF
-	many	TRBV30	TRBJ2-7	14	TGTGCCTGGACCGGACAGGGACTAACCTACGAGCAGTACTTC	CAWTGQGLTYEQYF
-	many	TRBV28	TRBJ2-1	13	TGTGCCAGCACCCTAGGCGGGATTAGTGAGCAGTTCTTC	CASTLGGISEQFF
TRBD1	-	TRBV12-5	TRBJ1-2	15	TGTGCTAGTGGTTCATCGCGACAGGGGTGGAGGGGCTACACCTTC	CASGSSRQGWRGYTF
-	many	TRBV6-2/TRBV6-3	TRBJ2-7	14	TGTGCCAGCAGTTTTATTGGTCCAACCTACGAGCAGTACTTC	CASSFIGPTYEQYF
TRBD1	many	TRBV24-1	TRBJ1-4	15	TGTGCCACCAGTCTTGGGGGACAGGGTGCCGAAAAACTGTTTTTT	CATSLGGQGAEKLFF
-	many	TRBV4-1	TRBJ1-5	14	TGCGCCAGCAGCCAAGACAGGGTCAATCAGCCCCAGCATTTT	CASSQDRVNQPQHF
TRBD2	many	TRBV28	TRBJ2-7	14	TGTGCCAGCAGTCCCCGGCTAGCGGGGGTCCTTCAGTACTTC	CASSPRLAGVLQYF
TRBD1	-	TRBV4-3	TRBJ1-6	16	TGCGCCAGCAGCCGCGGACAGGGGCCCTATAATTCACCCCTCCACTTT	CASSRGQGPYNSPLHF
-	-	TRBV6-5	TRBJ2-3	13	TGTGCCAGCAGTCACTCCTGGACAGATACGCAGTATTTT	CASSHSWTDTQYF
-	-	TRBV20-1	TRBJ1-1	12	TGCAGTGCTCCCAGGGGAGACACTGAAGCTTTCTTT	CSAPRGDTEAFF
-	-	TRBV7-2	TRBJ2-6	14	TGTGCCTGCGGCCGCGACGCTGGTGCCAACGTCCTGACTTTC	CACGRDAGANVLTF
-	many	TRBV28	TRBJ2-1	16	TGTGCCAGCGGCAAGGACACCCTTCTCCTCTACAATGAGCAGTTCTTC	CASGKDTLLLYNEQFF
-	many	TRBV30	TRBJ2-2	10	TGTGCCTGGAGTTCCGGGGAGCTGTTTTTT	CAWSSGELFF
TRBD2	-	TRBV9	TRBJ2-7	17	TGTGCCAGCAGCGTTGAATCTGGACTAGCGGGGAGCTACGAGCAGTACTTC	CASSVESGLAGSYEQYF
-	many	TRBV5-6	TRBJ1-4	15	TGTGCCAGCAGCGAGCCGGCGTCGACTAATGAAAAACTGTTTTTT	CASSEPASTNEKLFF
-	many	TRBV25-1	TRBJ2-7	15	TGTGCCAGCAGTGCTAACCGGGACACTACCTACGAGCAGTACTTC	CASSANRDTTYEQYF
TRBD2	-	TRBV9	TRBJ2-1	15	TGTGTCAGCAGCGTAGAGGGGACTAGCTTCCATGAGCCGTTCTTC	CVSSVEGTSFHEPFF
-	many	TRBV25-1	TRBJ2-1	11	TGTGCCAGCACCCTCGATAATGAGCAGTTCTTC	CASTLDNEQFF
-	many	TRBV15	TRBJ2-7	12	TGTGCCACCAGCAGGGACAGCTACGAGCAGTACTTC	CATSRDSYEQYF
-	many	TRBV2	TRBJ2-6	17	TGTGCCAGCAGTGAAGCTTCAAGGGTGGTGGGGGCCAACGTCCTGACTTTC	CASSEASRVVGANVLTF
-	many	TRBV6-2/TRBV6-3	TRBJ2-1	10	TGTGCCAGCAGTGAGGGTGAGCAGTTCTTC	CASSEGEQFF
-	many	TRBV27	TRBJ1-5	17	TGTGCCAGCAGTTTAGCCGGAGGTCAGGGGAGCAATCAGCCCCAGCATTTT	CASSLAGGQGSNQPQHF